This entry lists 6 T cell receptor beta chains sequenced from one sample in a study of shared clonotypes between healthy human individuals. Using immunoSEQ multiplex PCR, the repertoire was profiled, and TCRdb retains in-frame clones only, with some absent. The repertoire holds some 2,500,000 clones, with roughly 93% as singletons. Sequenced material: naive CD4+ T cells from PBMCs. Indicated subset: CD45RA+ positively selected. Receptors originate from a man aged 18 to 30 in good health. Some clones in this sample may be carry-over from other donors' samples.

This clone has a single count. V gene TRBV5-4 combines with J gene TRBJ1-2; 7 positions match TRBD1. Germline CDR1 and CDR2: SGHNT and YYREEE (reference sequence). The CDR3 totals 14 residues. The trim removed 5 bases at V and 4 bases at J, leaving 8 bases unmatched. The CDR3 DNA follows: TGTGCCAGCAGTATGCAGGGGGAACTCTATGGCTACACCTTC. It encodes CASSMQGELYGYTF.

In this sample, this clone turned up a few times. This chain connects TRBV5-1 to TRBJ1-5, with D maybe TRBD1 (6 bases). Trimming removed 0 bases at V and 6 bases at J, with 16 bases between. Germline lookup yields CDR1 SGHRS and CDR2 YFSETQ. This CDR3 comprises 16 residues. CDR3: CASSLEGRGVGQPQHF. For the CDR3, the DNA is TGCGCCAGCAGCTTGGAGGGCAGGGGCGTCGGTCAGCCCCAGCATTTT.

V gene TRBV7-3 combines with J gene TRBJ2-3; D unclear. Trimming cost V 2 bases and J 1 base, with 7 bases left between them. The CDR3 length is 14 residues. Germline values: CDR1 SGHTA, CDR2 FQGTGA. Written as DNA, the CDR3 is TGTGCCAGCAGCTTAGATGGGGGCACAGATACGCAGTATTTT. Amino acids: CASSLDGGTDTQYF.

The J gene is TRBJ2-7, the V gene TRBV6-5, with 9 bases aligning to TRBD1. The J segment lost 2 bases and the V segment lost 4 bases, leaving 9 bases of the junction unmatched. The length of the CDR3 is 16 residues. Germline V gives CDR1 MNHEY, CDR2 SVGAGI. CDR3 protein: CASSSNRGHSTYEQYF. CDR3 coding DNA: TGTGCCAGCAGTTCTAACAGGGGGCACTCTACCTACGAGCAGTACTTC.

This chain links TRBV7-2 with TRBJ1-5, with unresolved D. V was cut by 6 bases and J by 6 bases, with 9 bases left in between. The CDR3 covers 12 residues. CDR1 and CDR2 from the germline V gene are SGHTA and FQGNSA. The CDR3 nucleotides are TGTGCCAGCAGGATCCAAAGTCAGCCCCAGCATTTT. Translated, it gives CASRIQSQPQHF.

V is TRBV19 and J is TRBJ2-7; 9 bases agree with TRBD1. Germline lookup yields CDR1 LNHDA and CDR2 SQIVND (reference sequence). CDR3 size: 14 residues. V was pared by 9 bases and J by 2 bases, with 8 bases of the junction left unmatched. For the CDR3, the DNA is TGTGCCAGCCAGCGACAGGGGGGACCCTACGAGCAGTACTTC. Amino acid sequence: CASQRQGGPYEQYF.